Listed below are T cell receptor beta chains from one sample, sequenced in a study of blood T cell repertoires in COVID-19. Some clones are missing from TCRdb's copy, which holds only in-frame ones; the method was immunoSEQ multiplex PCR. The sample consists of around 42,000 clones, about four fifths of them appearing once. The sample comprised peripheral blood. These TCRs come from a man at least 80 years old with active or convalescent COVID-19. The CDR3 runs from the conserved cysteine through the conserved F or W. Fields, in order: clone size, J gene, V gene, D gene, CDR3 DNA, CDR3 protein. The D gene is left open where the match is weak. The size field is filled for only some rows; it gives once, few, many or a size class.

>.|TRBJ1-5|TRBV28|.
TGTGCCAGCAGTTTAGGGGGGGCCCAGCATTTT
CASSLGGAQHF
>.|TRBJ1-5|TRBV6-4|.
TGTGCCAGCAGTGACTCTGTCCCCATCCCGACAGACAATTATAGCAATCAGCCCCAGCATTTT
CASSDSVPIPTDNYSNQPQHF
>.|TRBJ2-5|TRBV9|.
TGTGCCAGCAGCGTAGGGACTTCTGGGCGGGGAGAGACCCAGTACTTC
CASSVGTSGRGETQYF
>.|TRBJ2-2|TRBV2|.
TGTGCCAGCAGTCCAACAGTGAACACCGGGGAGCTGTTTTTT
CASSPTVNTGELFF
>.|TRBJ2-7|TRBV19|TRBD1
TGTGCCAGTAAGGCGGGACAGGGGGGAGAGCAGTACTTC
CASKAGQGGEQYF
>.|TRBJ1-1|TRBV25-1|.
TGTGCCAGCAGCGCCGGGACACCGAACACTGAAGCTTTCTTT
CASSAGTPNTEAFF
>once|TRBJ1-5|TRBV28|.
TGTGCCAGCAGTGAAAGGGGTCAGCCCCAGCATTTT
CASSERGQPQHF
>.|TRBJ1-5|TRBV19|TRBD1
TGTGCCAGTAGACGGACAGGGGATAGCAATCAGCCCCAGCATTTT
CASRRTGDSNQPQHF
>.|TRBJ2-5|TRBV18|TRBD2
TGTGCCAGCACTCCGACTAGCGGTCAAGAGACCCAGTACTTC
CASTPTSGQETQYF
>once|TRBJ2-7|TRBV5-1|TRBD2
TGCGCCAGCAGCTTGGTCCGGACTAGCGGAAGTTACGAGCAGTACTTC
CASSLVRTSGSYEQYF
>.|TRBJ2-2|TRBV18|.
TGTGCCAGCTCACTCCTGGACAGTACCGGGGAGCTGTTTTTT
CASSLLDSTGELFF
>.|TRBJ2-7|TRBV7-2|TRBD2
TGTGCCAGCAGCTTATACGACGGGGGGGACTACGAGCAGTACTTC
CASSLYDGGDYEQYF
>few|TRBJ2-5|TRBV29-1|.
TGCAGCGTTGACTGGTGGGGGGACAGCCAAGAGACCCAGTACTTC
CSVDWWGDSQETQYF
>.|TRBJ2-1|TRBV3-1/TRBV3-2|TRBD2
TGTGCCAGCAGCCTTGGGACTAGCGGAAGCTCCTACAATGAGCAGTTCTTC
CASSLGTSGSSYNEQFF
>.|TRBJ1-1|TRBV30|.
TGTGCCTTTAGACAAGAGAACACTGAAGCTTTCTTT
CAFRQENTEAFF
>.|TRBJ1-5|TRBV29-1|.
TGCAGCGTTTACGGGGCCCGACAGGAGCAGCATTTT
CSVYGARQEQHF
>.|TRBJ1-4|TRBV5-1|.
TGCGCCAGCAGCTTAAGAGGGCTAGCTAATGAAAAACTGTTTTTT
CASSLRGLANEKLFF
>.|TRBJ1-5|TRBV6-5|TRBD1
TGTGCCAGCAGGAACGACAGGGCGAGCAATCAGCCCCAGCATTTT
CASRNDRASNQPQHF
>.|TRBJ2-2|TRBV19|TRBD2
TGTGCCAGTAGTATTTGGGGGGGCACCGGGGAGCTGTTTTTT
CASSIWGGTGELFF
>.|TRBJ2-7|TRBV28|.
TGTGCCAGCAGTCGAGACTGGGTCTCCTACGAGCAGTACTTC
CASSRDWVSYEQYF
>.|TRBJ1-6|TRBV27|TRBD1
TGTGCCAGCAGTACCCGAACAGGGGTCGGAAGTTCACCCCTCCACTTT
CASSTRTGVGSSPLHF
>.|TRBJ2-5|TRBV9|.
TGTGCCAGCAGCCAGAAGGAGCCTGAGACCCAGTACTTC
CASSQKEPETQYF
>few|TRBJ2-1|TRBV28|TRBD2
TGTGCCAGCAGTTCCTCCATTTCCCTAGCGGGGGGGCTTAATGAGCAGTTCTTC
CASSSSISLAGGLNEQFF
>.|TRBJ2-7|TRBV7-8|TRBD2
TGTGCCAGCAGCGAACTAGCGGGTAGCTCCTACGAGCAGTACTTC
CASSELAGSSYEQYF
>.|TRBJ1-3|TRBV4-1|.
TGCGCCAGCAGCCAAGGGGCAGGGGTAGGAAACACCATATATTTT
CASSQGAGVGNTIYF
>.|TRBJ1-2|TRBV28|.
TGTGCCAGCAGACCACCAGGGTCTAACTATGGCTACACCTTC
CASRPPGSNYGYTF
>.|TRBJ2-7|TRBV10-3|TRBD2
TGTGCCATCAGAGCTAGCGGGGGCCTGACTTATTACGAGCAGTACTTC
CAIRASGGLTYYEQYF
>.|TRBJ2-2|TRBV24-1|TRBD1
TGTGCCACCAGTGATTCTCAGGGGGCGGCCGGGGAGCTGTTTTTT
CATSDSQGAAGELFF
>.|TRBJ1-3|TRBV4-2|.
TGTGCCAGCTCATCGGGGGGACAAACACGCGGAAACACCATATATTTT
CASSSGGQTRGNTIYF
>.|TRBJ2-1|TRBV24-1|.
TGTGCCACGGAAGCTGGCGGAACCTACAATGAGCAGTTCTTC
CATEAGGTYNEQFF
>few|TRBJ2-7|TRBV21-1|.
TGTGCCAGCAGCAAAGTCTCTGCGGGAGGGGGCTACGAGCAGTACTTC
CASSKVSAGGGYEQYF
>.|TRBJ1-4|TRBV6-5|TRBD1
TGTGCCAGCAGTTACTCCCCAGACAGGGTTGAAAAACTGTTTTTT
CASSYSPDRVEKLFF
>once|TRBJ2-2|TRBV18|.
TGTGCCAGCTCGGTGTTCGGGGAGCACACCGGGGAGCTGTTTTTT
CASSVFGEHTGELFF
>.|TRBJ1-2|TRBV2|TRBD1
TGTGCCAGCAGCGACAGGGTTAGGATCTATGGCTACACCTTC
CASSDRVRIYGYTF
>.|TRBJ1-6|TRBV6-6|.
TGTGCCAGCAGTGACAGAGACACCCTCGCTCTCCTCCACTTT
CASSDRDTLALLHF
>few|TRBJ1-4|TRBV28|TRBD1
TGTGCCAGCAGTTGGACAGGGGGTAAAACTAATGAAAAACTGTTTTTT
CASSWTGGKTNEKLFF
>.|TRBJ2-7|TRBV6-2/TRBV6-3|.
TGTGCCAGCAGCTCGGGACACCTCTACGAGCAGTACTTC
CASSSGHLYEQYF
>.|TRBJ2-3|TRBV19|.
TGTGCCAGTAGTATAGACAGGGGCCCAGATACGCAGTATTTT
CASSIDRGPDTQYF
>.|TRBJ2-1|TRBV7-3|.
TGTGCCAGCAGCTTAACCGCCGCGGTTAATGAGCAGTTCTTC
CASSLTAAVNEQFF
>once|TRBJ2-1|TRBV7-7|.
TGTGCTAGCAGCTTTTCGGTCCACTCCTACAATGAGCAGTTCTTC
CASSFSVHSYNEQFF
>.|TRBJ1-6|TRBV28|.
TGTGCCAGCAGTTTTATGGGGGCTCGGTATTCACCCCTCCACTTT
CASSFMGARYSPLHF
>.|TRBJ2-7|TRBV30|.
TGTGCCTGGATGGACAGTACCTACGAGCAGTACTTC
CAWMDSTYEQYF
>.|TRBJ2-7|TRBV28|.
TGTGCCAGCAGTTATCGACAGACACCCGGGCAGTACTTC
CASSYRQTPGQYF
>.|TRBJ2-3|TRBV7-2|.
TGTGCCAGCAGCTTAGCGGTAGCTCCCGGCACAGATACGCAGTATTTT
CASSLAVAPGTDTQYF
>.|TRBJ2-3|TRBV7-3|.
TGTGCCAGCAGCCCGGGTGGGGATACGCAGTATTTT
CASSPGGDTQYF
>.|TRBJ1-5|TRBV25-1|.
TGTGCCAGCAGTGAAATAGGGGGGGGCAATCAGCCCCAGCATTTT
CASSEIGGGNQPQHF
>once|TRBJ2-1|TRBV6-1|TRBD2
TGTGCCAGCAGCTCCGGGACTAGTTCCAATGAGCAGTTCTTC
CASSSGTSSNEQFF
>once|TRBJ2-1|TRBV5-1|TRBD1
TGCGCCAGCAGCGATGACAGGGCAGGGGTGAACAATGAGCAGTTCTTC
CASSDDRAGVNNEQFF
>.|TRBJ1-1|TRBV5-1|TRBD1
TGCGCCAGCAGCCAGGGGGCCCCGAACACTGAAGCTTTCTTT
CASSQGAPNTEAFF
>few|TRBJ2-7|TRBV7-9|.
TGTGCCAGCAGCCCTCCCCAGGCAGACTACGAGCAGTACTTC
CASSPPQADYEQYF
>.|TRBJ2-3|TRBV7-2|.
TGTGCCAGCAGCAGTGGACAGTTTCGTCGTCGGCAGTATTTT
CASSSGQFRRRQYF
>.|TRBJ2-1|TRBV28|TRBD2
TGTGCCAGCAGTTTCCCCCGACTAGCGGGAGGGAGTGGCAATGAGCAGTTCTTC
CASSFPRLAGGSGNEQFF
>.|TRBJ2-1|TRBV11-3|TRBD2
TGTGCCAGCAGCTTAGACCCATTGGCAGGGAGGGAGGAGCAGTTCTTC
CASSLDPLAGREEQFF